Listed below are T cell receptor beta chains from one sample, sequenced in a study of T cell repertoires in cytomegalovirus infection. TCRdb passed the reads through MiXCR, listing each CDR3 protein once. The sample shows about 150,000 distinct CDR3 sequences, 20% to 30% of them seen only once. The specimen was PBMCs. The receptors originated from a human donor in good health (CMV status not recorded). Some clones in this sample may be carry-over from other donors' samples. Both conserved end residues are part of each CDR3. The D gene is left open where the match is weak. Expanded clones are given a class, and other clones once, few, many or no size at all.

cdr3_length,v_call,j_call,d_call,clone_size,cdr3_aa,cdr3_nt
15,TRBV7-2,TRBJ2-7,NA,many,CASSSSRANRYEQYF,TGTGCCAGCAGCTCGTCCCGGGCCAATCGCTACGAGCAGTACTTC
12,TRBV7-9,TRBJ1-1,NA,many,CASSPLNTEAFF,TGTGCCAGCAGCCCGCTGAACACTGAAGCTTTCTTT
15,TRBV6-5,TRBJ2-3,NA,few,CASSYRSDSTDTQYF,TGTGCCAGCAGTTACAGGTCCGATAGCACAGATACGCAGTATTTT
14,TRBV5-4,TRBJ2-1,NA,few,CASSRGALYNEQFF,TGTGCCAGCAGCCGGGGGGCCCTATACAATGAGCAGTTCTTC
15,TRBV5-6,TRBJ2-1,NA,NA,CASGSEGGSYYEQFF,TGTGCCAGCGGCTCGGAAGGGGGTTCCTACTATGAGCAGTTCTTC
11,TRBV12-5,TRBJ1-1,NA,few,CASANYTEAFF,TGTGCTAGTGCCAACTACACTGAAGCTTTCTTT
15,TRBV7-9,TRBJ2-1,NA,many,CASTPEGQGRNEQFF,TGTGCCAGCACCCCCGAGGGCCAGGGGCGGAATGAGCAGTTCTTC
13,TRBV5-1,TRBJ1-1,NA,NA,CASSLIGNTEAFF,TGCGCCAGCAGCTTGATTGGGAACACTGAAGCTTTCTTT
17,TRBV6-6,TRBJ1-1,TRBD1,few,CASSYGVTGGARTEAFF,TGTGCCAGCAGTTACGGGGTGACAGGGGGCGCGAGAACTGAAGCTTTCTTT
13,TRBV7-2,TRBJ2-3,NA,few,CASSSFQTDTQYF,TGTGCCAGCAGCTCCTTCCAGACAGATACGCAGTATTTT
11,TRBV5-1,TRBJ2-1,NA,NA,CASSRGKEQFF,TGCGCCAGCAGCCGGGGAAAGGAGCAGTTCTTC
16,TRBV28,TRBJ2-6,NA,once,CASSVHRGSGANVLTF,TGTGCCAGCAGTGTTCACCGGGGCTCTGGGGCCAACGTCCTGACTTTC
15,TRBV11-2,TRBJ1-3,NA,NA,CASSSGQSSGNTIYF,TGTGCCAGCAGCTCAGGACAGTCCTCTGGAAACACCATATATTTT
18,TRBV13,TRBJ1-6,NA,NA,CASSPAQGGSSYNSPLHF,TGTGCCAGCAGCCCCGCTCAGGGTGGGAGCTCCTATAATTCACCCCTCCACTTT
14,TRBV10-3,TRBJ1-6,NA,NA,CAIRRDWYNSPLHF,TGTGCCATCAGACGGGACTGGTATAATTCACCCCTCCACTTT
16,TRBV5-1,TRBJ2-6,NA,NA,CASSLGGASGANVLTF,TGCGCCAGCAGCTTGGGAGGGGCCTCTGGGGCCAACGTCCTGACTTTC
15,TRBV20-1,TRBJ1-5,NA,once,CSARDRRGLNQPQHF,TGCAGTGCTAGAGATCGTCGGGGATTGAATCAGCCCCAGCATTTT
17,TRBV14,TRBJ2-1,NA,NA,CASRPSQQGIQYNEQFF,TGTGCCAGCAGACCATCTCAACAGGGAATCCAGTACAATGAGCAGTTCTTC
12,TRBV12-3/TRBV12-4,TRBJ2-7,NA,few,CASSTGQYEQYF,TGTGCCAGCAGTACTGGACAGTACGAGCAGTACTTC
14,TRBV29-1,TRBJ2-2,TRBD1,NA,CSASAGGNTGELFF,TGCAGCGCCTCGGCAGGGGGCAACACCGGGGAGCTGTTTTTT
15,TRBV7-2,TRBJ2-2,NA,many,CASSSGRSNTGELFF,TGTGCCAGCAGCTCAGGACGGAGCAACACCGGGGAGCTGTTTTTT
13,TRBV10-3,TRBJ2-5,TRBD2,NA,CAMGGGGQETQYF,TGTGCCATGGGGGGGGGAGGACAAGAGACCCAGTACTTC
13,TRBV30,TRBJ1-2,NA,few,CAWNLERSYGYTF,TGTGCCTGGAACCTCGAGCGGTCCTATGGCTACACCTTC
15,TRBV11-2,TRBJ2-7,NA,NA,CASSLSEGAFDEQYF,TGTGCCAGCAGCTTATCGGAGGGAGCGTTCGACGAGCAGTACTTC
16,TRBV6-6,TRBJ2-2,TRBD2,few,CASSYRSQGTSGELFF,TGTGCCAGCAGTTACAGGAGCCAGGGGACTAGCGGGGAGCTGTTTTTT
15,TRBV7-2,TRBJ1-1,NA,many,CASSLDYAGNTEAFF,TGTGCCAGCAGCTTAGATTACGCTGGGAACACTGAAGCTTTCTTT
15,TRBV6-1,TRBJ1-5,NA,NA,CASRGSAGRRQPQHF,TGTGCCAGCAGGGGGTCGGCAGGGAGGCGTCAGCCCCAGCATTTT
15,TRBV7-2,TRBJ2-1,TRBD1,many,CASSLASTGMLEQFF,TGTGCCAGCAGCTTAGCGTCGACAGGGATGCTTGAGCAGTTCTTC
15,TRBV7-6,TRBJ1-3,NA,many,CASSLQDGGSDTIYF,TGTGCCAGCAGCTTACAGGACGGGGGCTCGGACACCATATATTTT
15,TRBV7-2,TRBJ1-1,TRBD1,many,CASRTQGAIDTEAFF,TGTGCCAGCAGAACACAGGGGGCGATTGACACTGAAGCTTTCTTT
13,TRBV18,TRBJ2-7,TRBD1,NA,CASSPGQVHEQYF,TGTGCCAGCTCACCGGGACAGGTCCACGAGCAGTACTTC
14,TRBV7-9,TRBJ2-7,NA,NA,CASSPPGPSYEQYF,TGTGCCAGCAGCCCGCCGGGACCCTCCTACGAGCAGTACTTC
13,TRBV6-1,TRBJ2-7,NA,NA,CASSESGVYEQYF,TGTGCCAGCAGTGAATCGGGCGTCTACGAGCAGTACTTC
16,TRBV7-2,TRBJ1-2,NA,many,CASSLSGTAELEGYTF,TGTGCCAGCAGCTTGTCCGGGACCGCGGAGTTGGAAGGCTACACCTTC
15,TRBV20-1,TRBJ2-7,NA,NA,CSAARDRGVRGRQYF,TGCAGTGCTGCACGAGACCGAGGGGTTCGGGGTCGGCAGTACTTC
15,TRBV15,TRBJ2-3,TRBD2,NA,CATSRSSGSTDTQYF,TGTGCCACCAGCAGATCTAGCGGGAGCACAGATACGCAGTATTTT
16,TRBV6-5,TRBJ2-1,TRBD2,NA,CASSYGLAGGPREQFF,TGTGCCAGCAGTTACGGACTAGCGGGAGGGCCGCGTGAGCAGTTCTTC
14,TRBV11-2,TRBJ1-2,TRBD1,few,CASSLTGDLYGYTF,TGTGCCAGCAGCTTGACAGGGGATCTCTATGGCTACACCTTC
14,TRBV10-3,TRBJ2-5,NA,few,CAIRDSTPQETQYF,TGTGCCATCAGGGATTCTACACCCCAAGAGACCCAGTACTTC
13,TRBV5-1,TRBJ2-7,NA,NA,CASSLAQYLEQYF,TGCGCCAGCAGCTTGGCACAATACCTCGAGCAGTACTTC
14,TRBV20-1,TRBJ2-7,NA,few,CSAREGRRSYEQYF,TGCAGTGCTAGAGAGGGACGGAGGTCCTACGAGCAGTACTTC
16,TRBV20-1,TRBJ2-1,TRBD2,many,CSARDSRVAGEDEQFF,TGCAGTGCTAGAGATAGTCGAGTAGCGGGAGAGGATGAGCAGTTCTTC
13,TRBV7-3,TRBJ2-1,NA,few,CASSLIRDNEQFF,TGTGCCAGCAGCTTAATCAGGGACAATGAGCAGTTCTTC
14,TRBV10-3,TRBJ1-1,TRBD1,NA,CAISAGQGNTEAFF,TGTGCCATCAGTGCCGGACAGGGGAACACTGAAGCTTTCTTT
15,TRBV5-5,TRBJ1-5,NA,NA,CASSLDPMSNQPQHF,TGTGCCAGCAGCTTGGACCCTATGAGCAATCAGCCCCAGCATTTT
15,TRBV6-5,TRBJ2-4,NA,NA,CASSASQRAKNIQYF,TGTGCCAGCAGTGCATCGCAGAGAGCCAAAAACATTCAGTACTTC
14,TRBV12-3/TRBV12-4,TRBJ2-3,TRBD1,many,CASSLTGAEDTQYF,TGTGCCAGCAGTTTGACAGGGGCAGAAGATACGCAGTATTTT
16,TRBV28,TRBJ1-3,TRBD1,NA,CASSLGDRGRGNTIYF,TGTGCCAGCAGTTTAGGGGACAGGGGGCGTGGAAACACCATATATTTT
16,TRBV7-2,TRBJ2-3,TRBD1,many,CASTSGQGAKADTQYF,TGTGCCAGCACCTCAGGACAGGGGGCGAAGGCAGATACGCAGTATTTT
15,TRBV7-6,TRBJ2-1,NA,many,CASSLGRGRPNEQFF,TGTGCCAGCAGCTTAGGCAGGGGTAGACCGAATGAGCAGTTCTTC
13,TRBV20-1,TRBJ2-7,NA,few,CSARGDTDYEQYF,TGCAGTGCTAGGGGGGACACCGACTACGAGCAGTACTTC
14,TRBV28,TRBJ2-3,NA,NA,CASNDAGGPDTQYF,TGTGCCAGCAACGACGCTGGGGGACCAGATACGCAGTATTTT
14,TRBV5-4,TRBJ1-4,NA,NA,CASSKGHAGEKLFF,TGTGCCAGCAGCAAGGGACACGCTGGGGAAAAACTGTTTTTT
12,TRBV6-6,TRBJ2-3,NA,NA,CASRATIDTQYF,TGTGCCAGCAGGGCCACTATAGATACGCAGTATTTT